This TCR beta chain came from a study of blood T cell repertoires in COVID-19. Germline CDR1 SEHNR, CDR2 FQNEAQ (reference sequence). CDR3 size: 14 residues. Trimming stripped 1 base from V and 5 bases from J, with 11 bases between. In the original workflow: Researchers report that nucleated cell counts were estimated from reference gene primer amplification. Method: immunoSEQ multiplex PCR; TCRdb's copy keeps in-frame clones and lacks some. V, J and clone size are those of that table, while D and trimming were read from the DNA. The sample records around 260,000 clones, approximately 85% being singletons.

The chain has TRBV7-9 and TRBJ1-2; D is ambiguous. The receptor's source is a woman aged 30 to 39 who had recovered from COVID-19. Sequenced input: PBMCs or T cells enriched from blood (not recorded which). CDR3 bases: TGTGCCAGCAGCTTAGATCTAACGAATTATGGCTACACCTTC. Residues: CASSLDLTNYGYTF.